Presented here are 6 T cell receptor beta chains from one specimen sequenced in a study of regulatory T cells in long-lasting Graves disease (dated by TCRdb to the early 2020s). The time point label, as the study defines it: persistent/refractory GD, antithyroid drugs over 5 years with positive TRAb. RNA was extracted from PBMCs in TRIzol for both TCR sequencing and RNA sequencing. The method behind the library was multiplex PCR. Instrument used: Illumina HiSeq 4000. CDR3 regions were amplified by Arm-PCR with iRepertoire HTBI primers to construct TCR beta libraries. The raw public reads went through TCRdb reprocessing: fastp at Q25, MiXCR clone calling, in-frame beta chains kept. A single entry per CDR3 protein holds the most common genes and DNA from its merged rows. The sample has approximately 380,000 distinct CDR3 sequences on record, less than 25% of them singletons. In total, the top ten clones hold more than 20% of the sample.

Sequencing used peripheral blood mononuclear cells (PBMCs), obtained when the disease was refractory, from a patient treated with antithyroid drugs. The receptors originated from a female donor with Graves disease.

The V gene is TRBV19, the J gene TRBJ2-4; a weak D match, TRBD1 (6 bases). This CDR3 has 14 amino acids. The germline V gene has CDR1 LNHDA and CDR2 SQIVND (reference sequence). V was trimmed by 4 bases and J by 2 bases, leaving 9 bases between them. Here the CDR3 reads CASSTQGTKNIQYF. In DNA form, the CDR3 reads TGTGCCAGTAGTACACAGGGTACCAAAAACATTCAGTACTTC. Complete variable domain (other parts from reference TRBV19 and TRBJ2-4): DGGITQSPKYLFRKEGQNVTLSCEQNLNHDAMYWYRQDPGQGLRLIYYSQIVNDFQKGDIAEGYSVSREKKESFPLTVTSAQKNPTAFYLCASSTQGTKNIQYFGAGTRLSVL.

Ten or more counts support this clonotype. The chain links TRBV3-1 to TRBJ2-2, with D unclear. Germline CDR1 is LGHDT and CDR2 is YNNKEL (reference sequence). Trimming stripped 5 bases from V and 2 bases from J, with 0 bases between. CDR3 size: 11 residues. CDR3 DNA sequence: TGTGCCAGCAGCAACACCGGGGAGCTGTTTTTT. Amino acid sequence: CASSNTGELFF.

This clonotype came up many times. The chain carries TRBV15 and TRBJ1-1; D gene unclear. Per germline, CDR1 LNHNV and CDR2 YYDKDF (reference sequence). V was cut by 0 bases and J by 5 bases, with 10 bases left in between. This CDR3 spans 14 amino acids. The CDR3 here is CATSRDTSGTEAFF. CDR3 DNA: TGTGCCACCAGCAGAGATACCTCGGGGACTGAAGCTTTCTTT.

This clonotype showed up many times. The CDR3 DNA reads TGTGCCAGCATAGTAGCGGGAGGCTCCTACGAGCAGTACTTC. It encodes CASIVAGGSYEQYF. The rearrangement joins TRBV28 to TRBJ2-7; 10 bases match TRBD2. CDR3 length: 14 residues. CDR1 is MDHEN, CDR2 SYDVKM, per germline. Trimming at V came to 7 bases and at J to 0 bases, leaving 3 bases not matched to a gene.

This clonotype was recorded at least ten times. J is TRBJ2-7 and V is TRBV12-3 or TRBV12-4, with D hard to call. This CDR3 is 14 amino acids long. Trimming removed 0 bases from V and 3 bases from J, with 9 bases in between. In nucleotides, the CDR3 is TGTGCCAGCAGTTTAGCACAGCACGGCTACGAGCAGTACTTC. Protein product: CASSLAQHGYEQYF.

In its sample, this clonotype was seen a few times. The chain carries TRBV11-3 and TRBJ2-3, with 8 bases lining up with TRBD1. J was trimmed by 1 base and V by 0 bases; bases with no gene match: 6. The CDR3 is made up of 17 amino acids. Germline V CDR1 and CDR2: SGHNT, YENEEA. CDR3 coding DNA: TGTGCCAGCAGCTTAGACGACAGGGGTATTGGCACAGATACGCAGTATTTT. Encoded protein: CASSLDDRGIGTDTQYF.